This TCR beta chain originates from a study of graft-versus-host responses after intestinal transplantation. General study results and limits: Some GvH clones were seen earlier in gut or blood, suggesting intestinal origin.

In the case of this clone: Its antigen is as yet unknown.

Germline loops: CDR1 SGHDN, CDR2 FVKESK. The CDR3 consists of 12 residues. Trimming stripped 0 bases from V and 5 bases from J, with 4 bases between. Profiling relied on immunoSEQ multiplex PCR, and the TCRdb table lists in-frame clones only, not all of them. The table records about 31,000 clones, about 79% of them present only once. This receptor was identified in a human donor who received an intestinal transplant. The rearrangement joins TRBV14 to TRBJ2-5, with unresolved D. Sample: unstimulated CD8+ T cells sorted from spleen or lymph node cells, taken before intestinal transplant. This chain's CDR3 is CASSQDEETQYF. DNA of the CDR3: TGTGCCAGCAGCCAAGATGAGGAGACCCAGTACTTC.